This T cell receptor beta chain was sequenced in a study of T cell changes during pregnancy in multiple sclerosis (dated by TCRdb to between 2019 and 2020). Turning to the overall study: The study looked at changes in the T cell repertoire across pregnancy in women with multiple sclerosis.

To note about this clone: Which antigen it targets is not known. It has no much larger one-base neighbor in the sample; base qualities were not kept.

The CDR3 goes from the cysteine to the phenylalanine over 16 residues. Just the 48-base CDR3 DNA is kept, in frame starting at base 1. For CDR1 and CDR2, the germline V gene (reference sequence) lists SEHNR and FQNEAQ. Trimming removed 5 bases from V and 0 bases from J, leaving 11 bases between the germline ends. Library method: the immunoSEQ multiplex PCR assay. TCRdb retrieved this table from immuneACCESS and kept in-frame rearrangements only. Not all clones are present; in checked studies, unresolved V genes account for under half, and no reason is known for the remainder. The sample yields approximately 80,000 clones; 85% to 95% were counted once. Around 0.75% of the sample is taken by the ten largest.

The receptor chain draws on TRBV7-9 and TRBJ1-6; the D gene lacks a confident call. The sequencing used peripheral blood, collected in the second trimester of pregnancy. This clonotype was sampled from a female donor in good health, enrolled as a control in a pregnancy study. The base sequence is TGTGCCAGCAGCCTGACACAGAGCTCCTATAATTCACCCCTCCACTTT. It specifies CASSLTQSSYNSPLHF.